Listed here are 22 T cell receptor beta chains from one sample, sequenced in a study of post-analysis software for immune sequencing data. Regarding the study as a whole: When patients were compared with controls, 4 or 5 TRBV segments were more frequent, TRBV5-6, TRBV5-1 and TRBV20-1 among them.

Antigen specificity for these receptors is unknown. Included in the TCR beta cDNA libraries were unique molecular identifiers. TCRdb reprocessed the PCR reads via MiXCR and lists one record per CDR3 protein. The top ten hold 4.9% of the sample, which has fewer than 900,000 distinct CDR3 sequences, about 43% seen once. Sequenced sample: blood. Source of these receptors: a girl aged 10 to 17 with multiple sclerosis.

The chain uses TRBV30 and TRBJ2-1, with 11 nucleotides matching TRBD2. Trimming took 1 base from V and 2 from J; bases not matched to a gene: 7. The germline V gene encodes CDR1 GTSNPN and CDR2 SVGIG (reference sequence). This CDR3 spans 17 amino acids. CDR3 loop: CAWSGVAGGQAYNEQFF. The CDR3, as DNA: TGTGCCTGGAGTGGAGTAGCGGGAGGGCAGGCCTACAATGAGCAGTTCTTC.

Concerning this clonotype: Its ends do not fully match the called genes, so a read error is possible. This chain uses TRBV29-1 with TRBJ1-2, with D tentatively TRBD1 (5 bases). Germline V CDR1 and CDR2: SQVTM, ANQGSEA. This CDR3 is 13 amino acids long. The CDR3 DNA sequence: TGCAGCGCCGGGTGGGGCAGGAACTATGGCCACACCTTC. Translating it yields CSAGWGRNYGHTF.

This clonotype was seen many times. The rearrangement uses TRBV12-3 or TRBV12-4 and TRBJ2-7, with D uncertain. Trimming cost V 9 bases and J 0 bases, with 6 bases left between them. The CDR3 is made up of 11 amino acids. The CDR3 DNA reads TGTGCCAGTCGTCTCTCCTACGAGCAGTACTTC. Translation gives CASRLSYEQYF.

This clonotype was counted between two and nine times. J is TRBJ1-5 and V is TRBV24-1; D remains unclear. V lost 6 bases and J lost 0, with 5 bases in between. Germline-derived CDR1 and CDR2 are KGHDR and SFDVKD. This CDR3 is 13 amino acids long. The CDR3 region is CATSMASNQPQHF. The CDR3 DNA reads TGTGCCACCAGTATGGCTAGCAATCAGCCCCAGCATTTT.

This clonotype has only a few counts. CDR3 sequence (DNA): TGCGCCAGCAGCCAGGGACTAGCGGGGATTGGAGATACGCAGTATTTT. The encoded protein is CASSQGLAGIGDTQYF. This sequence joins TRBV4-3 and TRBJ2-3, with TRBD2 matching 13 bases. The CDR3 totals 16 residues. CDR1 and CDR2 from the germline V gene are LGHNA and YSLEER. V lost 3 bases, J lost 5 bases, and 5 bases stayed unmatched.

This clonotype was seen a few times. V gene TRBV6-1 combines with J gene TRBJ2-1; the D gene is possibly TRBD1 (6 bases). The CDR3 runs 17 residues. V was trimmed by 4 bases and J by 7 bases, leaving 23 bases between them. Germline V gene data show CDR1 as MNHNS and CDR2 as SASEGT. The CDR3 region is CASSADFRGQSANEQFF. Here the CDR3 DNA reads TGTGCCAGCAGTGCGGACTTTCGGGGACAATCCGCGAATGAGCAGTTCTTC.

This clonotype appeared a few times. The chain has TRBV6-5 and TRBJ2-6; 11 positions agree with TRBD1. The V gene end was trimmed by 7 bases and the J gene end by 1 base; junction bases not matched to a gene: 3. CDR1 and CDR2 (germline): MNHEY, SVGAGI. This CDR3 has 16 residues. CDR3 sequence (DNA): TGTGCCAGCACAGGACAGGGGGCATCTGGGGCCAACGTCCTGACTTTC. Translation: CASTGQGASGANVLTF.

The chain has TRBV18 and TRBJ2-1; D may be TRBD1 (6 bases). Germline CDR1 is KGHSH and CDR2 is LQKENI. The CDR3 is made up of 13 amino acids. Trimming cost V 3 bases and J 8 bases, with 11 bases left between them. CDR3 loop: CASSPGGGDEQFF. The CDR3 coding sequence is TGTGCCAGCTCACCGGGTGGGGGCGATGAGCAGTTCTTC.

The table lists this clonotype with a few counts. The chain recombines TRBV5-1 with TRBJ2-1, with D perhaps matching TRBD2 (6 bases). This CDR3 has 14 residues. Germline CDR1 and CDR2: SGHRS and YFSETQ. The germline V and J ends were trimmed by 6 bases and 0 bases, with 10 bases remaining between them. For the CDR3, the DNA is TGCGCCAGCAATCGCGGGGTCTCCTACAATGAGCAGTTCTTC. It translates to CASNRGVSYNEQFF.

The chain carries TRBV5-1 and TRBJ2-1; maybe TRBD2 (5 bases). Trimming cost V 2 bases and J 8 bases, with 23 bases left between them. The CDR3 extends over 17 amino acids. Germline V CDR1 and CDR2: SGHRS, YFSETQ. The CDR3 nucleotides are TGCGCCAGCAGCTTATCGACCCGGCTAGCCGGATTCCATGAGCAGTTCTTC. The encoded protein is CASSLSTRLAGFHEQFF. The complete variable domain, with remaining parts taken from reference TRBV5-1 and TRBJ2-1, reads KAGVTQTPRYLIKTRGQQVTLSCSPISGHRSVSWYQQTPGQGLQFLFEYFSETQRNKGNFPGRFSGRQFSNSRSEMNVSTLELGDSALYLCASSLSTRLAGFHEQFFGPGTRLTVL.

The V call is TRBV29-1, the J call TRBJ2-7; D possibly corresponds to TRBD1 (5 bases). Germline CDR1 is SQVTM and CDR2 is ANQGSEA. Trimming cost V 3 bases and J 3 bases, with 18 bases left between them. The CDR3 has 15 amino acids. CDR3 bases: TGCAGCGTTGATACATTCGAGCAGGGTTACTACGAGCAGTACTTC. This gives the protein CSVDTFEQGYYEQYF.

There are a few counts of this clonotype. The rearrangement links TRBV9 to TRBJ2-7, with 7 bases matching TRBD2. Germline assignment: CDR1 SGDLS and CDR2 YYNGEE. Trimming took 3 bases from V and 4 from J; bases not matched to a gene: 7. The CDR3 spans 14 residues. CDR3 region: CASSGAGNVYEQYF. Here the CDR3 DNA reads TGTGCCAGCAGCGGAGCGGGAAATGTATACGAGCAGTACTTC.

This chain uses TRBV29-1 with TRBJ2-2; 7 bases match TRBD1. The germline CDR1 and CDR2 sequences are SQVTM and ANQGSEA. V lost 0 bases and J lost 1; bases outside the gene matches: 5. This CDR3 contains 16 residues. The CDR3 nucleotides read TGCAGCGTTGAAGATACCGGGACAGTGAACACCGGGGAGCTGTTTTTT. Protein sequence: CSVEDTGTVNTGELFF.

The chain couples TRBV20-1 to TRBJ1-1, with a possible D match to TRBD1 (5 bases). CDR1 and CDR2 (germline): DFQATT, SNEGSKA (reference sequence). The CDR3 covers 14 residues. V gave up 3 bases and J gave up 5 bases, with 16 bases separating them. The CDR3 loop reads CSASDVGGVTEAFF. CDR3 sequence (DNA): TGCAGTGCTAGTGATGTTGGGGGGGTTACTGAAGCTTTCTTT.

This chain uses TRBV12-3 or TRBV12-4 with TRBJ2-7; 8 bases match TRBD2. The ends lost 3 bases at V and 9 bases at J; junction bases unmatched: 10. The CDR3 has 14 amino acids. The CDR3 region has the DNA TGTGCCAGCAGTTTCGGGACTAGGGCCGGAGGGCAGTACTTC. As protein: CASSFGTRAGGQYF.

The chain recombines TRBV10-3 with TRBJ2-1; 9 positions match TRBD2. Germline CDR1 and CDR2: ENHRY and SYGVKD. The CDR3 totals 15 residues. The junction had 12 bases not matched to a gene; V was cut back by 7 bases and J by 8 bases. CDR3 loop: CAIMEREANHDEQFF. CDR3 nucleotide sequence: TGTGCCATCATGGAGCGGGAGGCCAACCACGATGAGCAGTTCTTC.

This clonotype has a handful of counts. CDR3 coding DNA: TGTGCCAGCAGTTTTGGGCAGGGCCTGTCCTACGAGCAGTACTTC. This encodes CASSFGQGLSYEQYF. This chain connects TRBV12-3 or TRBV12-4 to TRBJ2-7, with D possibly TRBD1 on 5 matching bases. The V and J ends lost 3 bases and 1 base respectively, with 13 bases between them. The CDR3 has 15 residues.

This rearrangement joins TRBV6-5 to TRBJ1-6; D remains unclear. The V gene lost 6 bases and the J gene lost 0 bases, with 15 bases spanning the gap. From germline, CDR1 is MNHEY and CDR2 SVGAGI. This CDR3 spans 17 amino acids. The DNA for the CDR3 is TGTGCCAGCAGCTTGACCGAGAGGAGCTCCTATAATTCACCCCTCCACTTT. This codes for CASSLTERSSYNSPLHF.

This chain links TRBV12-5 with TRBJ2-1; D not resolved. V was shortened by 1 base and J by 8 bases, with 6 bases between the two germline ends. The germline gives CDR1 LGHNT, CDR2 FRNRAP. CDR3 size: 12 residues. CDR3 nucleotide sequence: TGTGCTAGTGGTTTGGGAAGCGATGAGCAGTTCTTC. Translated: CASGLGSDEQFF.

This clonotype was seen only once. The rearrangement joins TRBV7-2 to TRBJ2-4; 9 bases align to TRBD2. The J call is doubtful: the DNA matches TRBJ2-7 better. The length of the CDR3 is 16 residues. CDR1 is SGHTA and CDR2 is FQGNSA in the germline V gene. CDR3 region: CASSFISGRNSYEQYF. The CDR3 DNA follows: TGTGCCAGCAGCTTTATAAGCGGGAGGAACTCCTACGAGCAGTACTTC.

This clonotype was picked up a small number of times. The rearrangement joins TRBV7-9 to TRBJ2-3, with 13 bases lining up with TRBD2. The germline CDR1 and CDR2 sequences are SEHNR and FQNEAQ (reference sequence). The CDR3 length is 18 residues. Unmatched junction bases numbered 9, after V lost 0 bases and J lost 6 bases. The CDR3 loop is CASSLAVLAGGPLDTQYF. In DNA form, the CDR3 reads TGTGCCAGCAGCTTAGCTGTACTAGCGGGAGGGCCGTTGGATACGCAGTATTTT.

This clonotype appeared a few times. The chain is built from TRBV7-2 and TRBJ2-5; TRBD2 aligns across 11 bases. V shed 0 bases and J 7 bases; nucleotides not matched to a gene: 10. The CDR3 spans 17 residues. Germline assignment: CDR1 SGHTA and CDR2 FQGNSA. As DNA, the CDR3 is TGTGCCAGCAGCTTAGCGATAGCGGGAGGGCCCTTTGGGACCCAGTACTTC. Translating it yields CASSLAIAGGPFGTQYF.